The 32 T cell receptor beta chains below come from one sample, sequenced in a study of beta chain features in type 1 diabetes. What was sequenced were expressed TCRB transcripts, since all of the isolated RNA had been reverse transcribed. The data were produced by immunoSEQ multiplex PCR, yet TCRdb's version contains in-frame clones alone and is incomplete. The sample has 200,000 to 250,000 clones; 9.6% are singletons. Sequencing input: naive CD4+ T cells from blood. The receptors here all came from a woman in her late teens or twenties in good health.

The chain joins TRBV30 to TRBJ1-3; possible D gene TRBD1, 6 bases. CDR1 GTSNPN and CDR2 SVGIG come from the germline V gene (reference sequence). The CDR3 has 13 residues. The V end lost 2 bases, the J end lost 4 bases, and 9 bases lay between the germline ends. CDR3 sequence: CAWSSQGGNTIYF. The CDR3 DNA reads TGTGCCTGGAGTTCGCAGGGGGGAAACACCATATATTTT.

A few counts support this clone. V is TRBV6-1 and J is TRBJ2-3; D is possibly TRBD1 (6 bases). CDR3 size: 16 residues. Germline assignment: CDR1 MNHNS and CDR2 SASEGT. Trimming took off 4 bases at V and 0 bases at J, with 14 bases between the two ends. The CDR3 region is CASSVRQGRSTDTQYF. CDR3 nucleotide sequence: TGTGCCAGCAGTGTACGGCAGGGGCGTAGCACAGATACGCAGTATTTT.

This clone was recorded many times. The CDR3 region is CASSFGLNEQFF. The CDR3 DNA is TGTGCCAGCAGCTTCGGGTTAAATGAGCAGTTCTTC. The rearrangement uses TRBV7-9 and TRBJ2-1; D gene ambiguous. Trimming took off 3 bases at V and 7 bases at J, with 7 bases between the two ends. The CDR3 is made up of 12 amino acids. CDR1 and CDR2 (germline): SEHNR, FQNEAQ (reference sequence).

A few counts support this clone. J is TRBJ2-2 and V is TRBV18; 7 bases map to TRBD1. This CDR3 comprises 16 residues. Losses at the gene ends were 1 base for V and 2 bases for J; bases not matched to a gene: 4. CDR1 and CDR2 from the germline V gene are KGHSH and LQKENI. CDR3 coding DNA: TGTGCCAGCTCACCACAAGGGGGCTATAACACCGGGGAGCTGTTTTTT. Amino acid sequence: CASSPQGGYNTGELFF.

CDR3 region: CASSWRNEQYF. For the CDR3, the DNA is TGTGCCAGCAGTTGGCGGAACGAGCAGTACTTC. The V call is TRBV5-6, the J call TRBJ2-7, with no clear D. V lost 5 bases to trimming and J lost 5 bases, with 8 bases between them. This CDR3 is built from 11 residues. Germline loops: CDR1 SGHDT, CDR2 YYEEEE.

In this sample, this clone turned up a few times. The chain carries TRBV19 and TRBJ2-3; D gene unclear. The CDR3 length is 16 residues. The germline V gene has CDR1 LNHDA and CDR2 SQIVND (reference sequence). Trimming removed 3 bases from V and 5 bases from J, with 18 bases in between. The DNA of the CDR3 is TGTGCCAGTAGTATTAGCAGCGCGGTGGTACAAGATACGCAGTATTTT. Translation gives CASSISSAVVQDTQYF.

The rearrangement uses TRBV6-1 and TRBJ2-2; TRBD1 aligns across 9 bases. CDR1 MNHNS and CDR2 SASEGT come from the germline V gene. Trimming removed 2 bases from V and 5 bases from J; junction bases left unmatched: 6. The CDR3 contains 16 residues. Here the CDR3 DNA reads TGTGCCAGCAGTGAAACACCCGGGACAGGGACCGGGGAGCTGTTTTTT. Amino acid sequence: CASSETPGTGTGELFF.

This clone was seen a handful of times. The chain couples TRBV4-1 to TRBJ2-1; TRBD2 matches at 10 bases. Germline assignment: CDR1 MGHRA and CDR2 YSYEKL. The CDR3 covers 17 residues. J gave up 7 bases and V 1 base, and 10 bases lay outside the gene matches. The CDR3 loop reads CASSQVGLAGVGNEQFF. The CDR3 nucleotides are TGCGCCAGCAGCCAAGTCGGCCTAGCGGGAGTCGGGAATGAGCAGTTCTTC.

The V call is TRBV4-1, the J call TRBJ1-4; 8 nucleotides agree with TRBD1. V lost 5 bases, J lost 2 bases, and 4 bases stayed unmatched. The germline V gene encodes CDR1 MGHRA and CDR2 YSYEKL. The CDR3 consists of 15 residues. The DNA for the CDR3 is TGCGCCAGCAGCTTAAGGACAGGGACTAATGAAAAACTGTTTTTT. Protein: CASSLRTGTNEKLFF.

The genes are TRBV7-3 and TRBJ1-1; D gene unclear. V was trimmed by 2 bases and J by 2 bases, leaving 6 bases between them. The CDR3 spans 13 residues. Germline loops: CDR1 SGHTA, CDR2 FQGTGA. The CDR3 is CASSLLSNTEAFF. The CDR3 nucleotides read TGTGCCAGCAGCTTATTATCCAACACTGAAGCTTTCTTT.

This clone was seen more than once but under ten times. CDR3 nucleotides: TGCGCCAGCAGCTTGTTTACAGGGGGCACTGAAGCTTTCTTT. Translated: CASSLFTGGTEAFF. The chain employs TRBV5-1 and TRBJ1-1; 8 bases match TRBD1. Germline-derived CDR1 and CDR2 are SGHRS and YFSETQ. CDR3 size: 14 residues. The J segment lost 4 bases and the V segment lost 1 base, leaving 3 bases of the junction unmatched.

The chain is built from TRBV6-1 and TRBJ1-1, with 7 bases fitting TRBD1. The junction had 5 bases not matched to a gene; V was cut back by 3 bases and J by 4 bases. The length of the CDR3 is 14 residues. The germline V gene has CDR1 MNHNS and CDR2 SASEGT. The CDR3 reads CASSDWDSSTEAFF. The DNA for the CDR3 is TGTGCCAGCAGTGATTGGGACAGTAGCACTGAAGCTTTCTTT.

This clone appeared a few times. This chain links TRBV6-5 with TRBJ1-5, with D perhaps TRBD1 (5 bases). Trimming stripped 6 bases from V and 1 base from J, with 13 bases between. The length of the CDR3 is 15 residues. Per the germline V gene, CDR1 is MNHEY and CDR2 is SVGAGI. This CDR3 is CASSPGGSSNQPQHF. The CDR3 region has the DNA TGTGCCAGCAGCCCCGGGGGTTCGAGCAATCAGCCCCAGCATTTT.

The chain has TRBV6-5 and TRBJ2-6; possibly TRBD1 for D (6 bases). Germline V gene data show CDR1 as MNHEY and CDR2 as SVGAGI. With 6 bases removed from V and 2 bases from J, the gap between germline ends came to 11 bases. There are 15 residues in the CDR3. Written as DNA, the CDR3 is TGTGCCAGCAGGCGATCAGGGGCTGGGGCCAACGTCCTGACTTTC. As protein: CASRRSGAGANVLTF.

The genes are TRBV5-1 and TRBJ2-7; D is possibly TRBD1 (5 bases). Between the trimmed V and J ends, which lost 5 bases and 2 bases, there was a span of 14 bases. This CDR3 region has 14 residues. Germline CDR1 reads SGHRS; CDR2 reads YFSETQ. CDR3 sequence (DNA): TGCGCCAGCAGGACAGCACAGCTTCCCTACGAGCAGTACTTC. Its translation is CASRTAQLPYEQYF.

V is TRBV28 and J is TRBJ2-1; TRBD1 matches 9 bases. This CDR3 has 15 residues. V lost 7 bases and J lost 9; bases outside the gene matches: 13. Germline V gene data show CDR1 as MDHEN and CDR2 as SYDVKM. CDR3: CASNSGTGSAGEQFF. For the CDR3, the DNA is TGTGCCAGCAATTCCGGGACAGGGTCGGCGGGTGAGCAGTTCTTC.

The chain links TRBV5-4 to TRBJ2-5; 7 positions match TRBD2. Germline V gene sequence: CDR1 SGHNT, CDR2 YYREEE (reference sequence). The CDR3 is made up of 15 amino acids. With V trimmed by 3 bases and J by 4 bases, 9 bases remained unmatched. CDR3 protein: CASSSGLVMGETQYF. In nucleotides, the CDR3 is TGTGCCAGCAGCTCAGGACTAGTTATGGGAGAGACCCAGTACTTC.

The V gene is TRBV11-2, the J gene TRBJ2-7; 11 bases map to TRBD2. The germline CDR1 and CDR2 sequences are SGHAT and FQNNGV. The V segment lost 3 bases and the J segment 2 bases; nucleotides outside the gene matches: 3. The CDR3 sequence is 15 residues long. The CDR3, as DNA: TGTGCCAGCAGCTTCAAACTAGCGGGAGCCTACGAGCAGTACTTC. The encoded protein is CASSFKLAGAYEQYF.

This clone was found many times. The chain uses TRBV11-2 and TRBJ2-1; 7 bases are a match to TRBD1. V was pared by 6 bases and J by 6 bases, with 2 bases of the junction left unmatched. The CDR3 runs 12 residues. Germline lookup yields CDR1 SGHAT and CDR2 FQNNGV. The DNA of the CDR3 is TGTGCCAGCAGGAGACAGGGCAATGAGCAGTTCTTC. Amino acid sequence: CASRRQGNEQFF. The full variable domain, completed using reference TRBV11-2 and TRBJ2-1, is EAGVAQSPRYKIIEKRQSVAFWCNPISGHATLYWYQQILGQGPKLLIQFQNNGVVDDSQLPKDRFSAERLKGVDSTLKIQPAKLEDSAVYLCASRRQGNEQFFGPGTRLTVL.

The gene calls are TRBV11-2 and TRBJ2-7; perhaps TRBD2 as D (6 bases). CDR3 size: 17 residues. The V gene's germline CDR1 is SGHAT and CDR2 FQNNGV. Between the trimmed V and J ends, which lost 4 bases and 0 bases, there was a span of 19 bases. The CDR3 DNA is TGTGCCAGCAGCTCCCTGCGGGTGGGGAGGTCCTCCTACGAGCAGTACTTC. Its translation is CASSSLRVGRSSYEQYF. The complete variable domain, with remaining parts taken from reference TRBV11-2 and TRBJ2-7, reads EAGVAQSPRYKIIEKRQSVAFWCNPISGHATLYWYQQILGQGPKLLIQFQNNGVVDDSQLPKDRFSAERLKGVDSTLKIQPAKLEDSAVYLCASSSLRVGRSSYEQYFGPGTRLTVT.

With regard to this clone: At the DNA level, this CDR3 is encoded by other sequences in the same sample as well. V and J are TRBV18 and TRBJ1-1, with D perhaps matching TRBD1 (5 bases). This CDR3 has 13 amino acids. Germline assignment: CDR1 KGHSH and CDR2 LQKENI. V lost 2 bases, J lost 4 bases, and 8 bases lay in between. For the CDR3, the DNA is TGTGCCAGCTCACCATTGGGGGGCACTGAAGCTTTCTTT. It codes for CASSPLGGTEAFF.

V is TRBV19 and J is TRBJ2-7; tentatively, D is TRBD1 (7 bases). The CDR3 is 14 residues long. The ends were cut back, 5 bases at V and 2 bases at J, with 13 bases in the middle. CDR1 is LNHDA, CDR2 SQIVND, per germline (reference sequence). CDR3 sequence reads: CASSPGGLPYEQYF. In DNA form, the CDR3 reads TGTGCCAGTAGTCCAGGGGGACTTCCCTACGAGCAGTACTTC.

This clone was found many times. The chain links TRBV9 to TRBJ2-3; D may be TRBD1 (6 bases). Germline V gene sequence: CDR1 SGDLS, CDR2 YYNGEE. The CDR3 sequence is 14 residues long. Trimming took 2 bases from V and 1 from J, leaving 8 bases between them. The CDR3 DNA reads TGTGCCAGCAGCGTCAGACAGGGCACAGATACGCAGTATTTT. Amino acids: CASSVRQGTDTQYF.

In this sample, this clone turned up a few times. This rearrangement joins TRBV10-3 to TRBJ2-2; 9 nucleotides agree with TRBD1. The CDR3 is made up of 19 amino acids. The germline CDR1 and CDR2 sequences are ENHRY and SYGVKD. V lost 4 bases, J lost 5 bases, and 17 bases stayed unmatched. CDR3 loop: CAISVDPPRGTGSTGELFF. Written as DNA, the CDR3 is TGTGCCATCAGTGTAGACCCCCCCCGCGGGACAGGGAGTACCGGGGAGCTGTTTTTT.

This clone was found a few times. The chain uses TRBV5-1 and TRBJ2-1, with a tentative D call TRBD1 (6 bases). This CDR3 has 13 amino acids. Germline V CDR1 and CDR2: SGHRS, YFSETQ. The ends were cut back, 0 bases at V and 8 bases at J, with 9 bases in the middle. CDR3 protein: CASSLVRGHEQFF. Written as DNA, the CDR3 is TGCGCCAGCAGCTTGGTCAGGGGCCATGAGCAGTTCTTC.

This clone was observed a few times. The V and J genes are TRBV5-6 and TRBJ1-5; maybe TRBD1 (6 bases). The CDR3 covers 14 residues. The ends were cut back, 3 bases at V and 7 bases at J, with 14 bases in the middle. The germline CDR1 and CDR2 sequences are SGHDT and YYEEEE. This CDR3 is CASSSLGATQPQHF. The CDR3 DNA reads TGTGCCAGCAGCTCCTTGGGGGCGACGCAGCCCCAGCATTTT.

This clone was counted only a few times. The CDR3 reads CASSFRALAVDEQFF. The CDR3 DNA follows: TGTGCCAGCAGCTTTAGAGCGCTAGCAGTCGATGAGCAGTTCTTC. The genes are TRBV27 and TRBJ2-1, with D possibly matching TRBD2 (5 bases). This CDR3 contains 15 residues. Germline CDR1 is MNHEY and CDR2 is SMNVEV (reference sequence). V dropped 6 bases and J dropped 8 bases, with 20 bases sitting between them.

This clone was picked up a small number of times. The V and J genes are TRBV27 and TRBJ2-1, with a tentative D call TRBD1 (5 bases). The V end was cut by 6 bases, the J end by 3 bases, with 15 bases between. Germline assignment: CDR1 MNHEY and CDR2 SMNVEV (reference sequence). The CDR3 totals 15 residues. DNA of the CDR3: TGTGCCAGCAGGTCGCCGGGTAGGGGCTACAATGAGCAGTTCTTC. Protein sequence: CASRSPGRGYNEQFF.

The chain employs TRBV30 and TRBJ1-6; 12 nucleotides agree with TRBD1. Per the germline V gene, CDR1 is GTSNPN and CDR2 is SVGIG (reference sequence). J gave up 6 bases and V 3 bases, and 3 bases lay outside the gene matches. There are 15 residues in the CDR3. The CDR3 loop reads CAWRRDRGLNSPLHF. In DNA, the CDR3 is TGTGCCTGGAGACGGGACAGGGGGCTTAATTCACCCCTCCACTTT.

V and J are TRBV6-1 and TRBJ1-6, with D possibly matching TRBD1 (6 bases). The V end lost 3 bases, the J end lost 10 bases, and 22 bases lay between the germline ends. Germline CDR1 reads MNHNS; CDR2 reads SASEGT. The CDR3 consists of 17 residues. CDR3 amino acids: CASSDPQTGRYRSPLHF. The DNA for the CDR3 is TGTGCCAGCAGTGATCCCCAGACAGGCCGGTATAGGTCACCCCTCCACTTT.

This clone was observed a handful of times. This chain joins TRBV25-1 and TRBJ2-1; weak D call: TRBD2 (6 bases). Germline assignment: CDR1 MGHDK and CDR2 SYGVNS. Trimming took off 4 bases at V and 6 bases at J, with 13 bases between the two ends. The CDR3 is 14 residues long. The CDR3 reads CASSVRDLTNEQFF. The CDR3 nucleotides read TGTGCCAGCAGTGTTCGGGACTTAACCAATGAGCAGTTCTTC.

This clone came up a few times. The chain uses TRBV18 and TRBJ2-4; 8 nucleotides match TRBD1. The CDR3 loop spans 14 amino acids. CDR1 is KGHSH, CDR2 LQKENI, per germline. V shed 3 bases, J shed 8 bases, and the junction held 6 bases outside the gene matches. CDR3 DNA sequence: TGTGCCAGCTCACCGACGACAGGGGTCGACATTCAGTACTTC. Protein: CASSPTTGVDIQYF.